One and the same sample provided the 10 T cell receptor beta chains below, sequenced in a study of early T cells in non-severe SARS-CoV-2 infection. One entry per CDR3 protein, called by TCRdb with MiXCR from the 5' RACE reads. Of 55,000 to 65,000 distinct CDR3 sequences in the sample, approximately 10% were seen once. Sequencing was done on a sample of whole blood. These receptors were obtained from an adult who was a healthcare worker with PCR-confirmed SARS-CoV-2 infection or an uninfected control (not recorded which).

At least ten counts were recorded for this clonotype. The V call is TRBV18, the J call TRBJ1-3; D may be TRBD1 (5 bases). The CDR3 is made up of 16 amino acids. V was clipped by 3 bases and J by 3 bases, with 15 bases between them. CDR1 and CDR2 from the germline V gene are KGHSH and LQKENI. CDR3 sequence (DNA): TGTGCCAGCTCACCGGGGCGCACCTTGCATGGAAACACCATATATTTT. It translates to CASSPGRTLHGNTIYF.

This clonotype turned up a few times. The gene calls are TRBV7-2 and TRBJ2-5, with D perhaps TRBD1 or TRBD2 (5 bases each). CDR1 SGHTA and CDR2 FQGNSA come from the germline V gene. The V and J ends lost 1 base and 6 bases respectively, with 12 bases between them. CDR3 size: 14 residues. The CDR3 loop reads CASSLEWQGQTQYF. CDR3 bases: TGTGCCAGCAGCTTAGAATGGCAGGGACAGACCCAGTACTTC.

This clonotype was counted a few times. The rearrangement uses TRBV12-3 or TRBV12-4 and TRBJ1-1; D is unclear. The V gene lost 3 bases and the J gene lost 3 bases, with 5 bases spanning the gap. The CDR3 extends over 12 amino acids. CDR3 sequence: CASSFQHTEAFF. The CDR3 DNA reads as TGTGCCAGCAGTTTCCAACACACTGAAGCTTTCTTT.

V gene TRBV7-6 combines with J gene TRBJ1-6, with a tentative D call TRBD1 (5 bases). V was shortened by 2 bases and J by 10 bases, with 9 bases between the two germline ends. The CDR3 covers 13 residues. Germline V gene lookup returns CDR1 SGHVS and CDR2 FNYEAQ. The CDR3 loop is CASSLRGASPLHF. DNA of the CDR3: TGTGCCAGCAGCTTAAGGGGAGCGTCACCCCTCCACTTT.

There are many counts of this clonotype. The chain employs TRBV2 and TRBJ1-2, with unresolved D. V lost 3 bases, J lost 7 bases, and 3 bases lay in between. CDR1 and CDR2 (germline): SNHLY, FYNNEI. The CDR3 length is 10 residues. CDR3 DNA: TGTGCCAGCAGTGAGAGTGGCTACACCTTC. This codes for CASSESGYTF. Combining the CDR3 with reference TRBV2 and TRBJ1-2 gives the whole variable domain EPEVTQTPSHQVTQMGQEVILRCVPISNHLYFYWYRQILGQKVEFLVSFYNNEISEKSEIFDDQFSVERPDGSNFTLKIRSTKLEDSAMYFCASSESGYTFGSGTRLTVV.

This clonotype has a handful of counts. CDR3: CASSLRRESGELFF. CDR3 nucleotide sequence: TGTGCCAGCAGCTTAAGACGGGAATCCGGGGAGCTGTTTTTT. The genes are TRBV11-2 and TRBJ2-2, with D tentatively TRBD2 (5 bases). This CDR3 comprises 14 residues. Deletions cut 2 bases from V and 6 bases from J, with 10 bases between. Per the germline V gene, CDR1 is SGHAT and CDR2 is FQNNGV.

J is TRBJ1-1 and V is TRBV14, with D hard to call. CDR3 size: 15 residues. V shed 3 bases and J shed 0 bases, with 11 bases lying between them. Germline V gene sequence: CDR1 SGHDN, CDR2 FVKESK. The CDR3: CASSHATILNTEAFF. Written as DNA, the CDR3 is TGTGCCAGCAGCCACGCGACAATTTTGAACACTGAAGCTTTCTTT.

This clonotype was seen repeatedly, ten times or more. The chain links TRBV19 to TRBJ1-5; D uncertain. The ends were cut back, 4 bases at V and 0 bases at J, with 7 bases in the middle. In germline, CDR1 is LNHDA, CDR2 SQIVND (reference sequence). This CDR3 is built from 14 residues. The CDR3 nucleotides are TGTGCCAGTAGTACTATGTATAGCAATCAGCCCCAGCATTTT. Its protein product is CASSTMYSNQPQHF.

This chain links TRBV6-6 with TRBJ2-7; TRBD2 is a possible D gene (5 bases). The CDR3 is 15 amino acids. With 2 bases removed from V and 4 bases from J, the gap between germline ends came to 15 bases. Germline V gene data show CDR1 as MNHNY and CDR2 as SVGAGI (reference sequence). The CDR3 reads CASSYPGVPLYEQYF. The CDR3 coding sequence is TGTGCCAGCAGTTACCCCGGGGTCCCGTTGTACGAGCAGTACTTC.

This clonotype was seen only a few times. This chain uses TRBV9 with TRBJ2-7, with no clear D. The CDR3 loop spans 14 amino acids. Trimming stripped 1 base from V and 3 bases from J, with 11 bases between. The germline V gene encodes CDR1 SGDLS and CDR2 YYNGEE. The DNA of the CDR3 is TGTGCCAGCAGCGTAAGAGCCCTGGGCTACGAGCAGTACTTC. This encodes CASSVRALGYEQYF.